Included here is one TCR beta chain sequence, with context. Its specificity is not known. The data were obtained in a study of T-cell memory formation after mild COVID-19. Study observations and caveats: A second wave of clones peaked on day 37, and their SARS-CoV-2 specificity went unconfirmed. CD4+ clones that contracted lay mainly in CM and EM; CD8+ ones lay in EMRA.

Sample barcodes and UMIs were carried by the TCR alpha and TCR beta cDNA libraries that 5'RACE generated with constant-segment primers. MiXCR was run by TCRdb on the 5' RACE reads, yielding one entry per CDR3 protein. The data hold around 140,000 distinct CDR3 sequences, with roughly 19% observed a single time. Sequencing used PBMCs or a T cell subset sorted from them (not recorded which). The clonotype originates from an adult woman who had mild COVID-19 (a few samples of this study predate the infection). Cell type and time point are not known.

This CDR3 is CRSAPGGGGYGYTF. Written as DNA, the CDR3 is TGTCGAAGTGCACCCGGGGGGGGCGGCTATGGCTACACCTTC. This chain joins TRBV6-5 and TRBJ1-2; possible D gene TRBD1, 6 bases. Germline CDR1 reads MNHEY; CDR2 reads SVGAGI. The CDR3 extends over 14 amino acids.